These T cell receptor beta chains were read from a single sample in a study of T cell responses to AZD1222 COVID-19 vaccine. Assay used: immunoSEQ multiplex PCR; TCRdb lists only in-frame clones, some missing. This table has fewer than 100,000 clones, more than 80% appearing once. The input for sequencing was peripheral blood, taken on day 0 of AZD1222 vaccination. The receptor set was obtained from an adult in good health. Each CDR3 is given with its conserved first and last residue. D genes are given only for firm matches. Rows may omit the clone size; those that give it use once, few, many or a size class.

-,-,TRBJ1-4,TRBV6-4,CASRVGEKLFF,TGTGCCAGCAGGGTGGGTGAAAAACTGTTTTTT
-,once,TRBJ1-6,TRBV6-5,CASRDLTTLYSPLHF,TGTGCCAGCAGAGACCTAACCACCTTGTACTCACCCCTCCACTTT
-,-,TRBJ2-1,TRBV7-2,CASSPLGEQFF,TGTGCCAGCAGCCCATTAGGGGAGCAGTTCTTC
-,-,TRBJ1-2,TRBV5-4,CASSPQGTNLGYGYTF,TGTGCCAGCAGCCCACAGGGCACTAATCTGGGCTATGGCTACACCTTC
-,once,TRBJ1-1,TRBV12-5,CASGLEGNTEAFF,TGTGCTAGTGGGCTAGAAGGGAACACTGAAGCTTTCTTT
-,-,TRBJ2-6,TRBV5-1,CASSSGAHSGANVLTF,TGCGCCAGCAGCTCCGGGGCACACTCTGGGGCCAACGTCCTGACTTTC
-,-,TRBJ1-1,TRBV7-9,CASSLSTEAFF,TGTGCCAGCAGCTTATCGACTGAAGCTTTCTTT
-,-,TRBJ1-5,TRBV5-1,CASSLGANQPQHF,TGCGCCAGCAGCTTGGGGGCCAATCAGCCCCAGCATTTT
TRBD1,-,TRBJ2-5,TRBV6-5,CASRVQGSETQYF,TGTGCCAGCAGGGTACAGGGGTCGGAGACCCAGTACTTC
TRBD2,-,TRBJ2-1,TRBV5-4,CASIKGLAGGGAEQFF,TGTGCCAGCATCAAGGGACTAGCGGGTGGTGGGGCTGAGCAGTTCTTC
-,-,TRBJ1-4,TRBV5-1,CASSLVLNEKLFF,TGCGCCAGCAGCTTGGTTCTGAATGAAAAACTGTTTTTT
-,-,TRBJ2-1,TRBV6-4,CASSDSHFGSNEQFF,TGTGCCAGCAGTGACTCACACTTCGGTTCGAATGAGCAGTTCTTC
TRBD1,-,TRBJ1-5,TRBV10-3,CAISDGTVNNQPQHF,TGTGCCATCAGTGACGGGACAGTCAACAATCAGCCCCAGCATTTT
TRBD1,once,TRBJ1-1,TRBV13,CASRQGANTEAFF,TGTGCCAGCAGACAGGGGGCGAACACTGAAGCTTTCTTT
-,-,TRBJ2-7,TRBV6-5,CASSYGPRGEQYF,TGTGCCAGCAGTTACGGGCCGCGAGGGGAGCAGTACTTC
-,-,TRBJ2-2,TRBV11-3,CASSPPGTGELFF,TGTGCCAGCAGCCCCCCAGGCACCGGGGAGCTGTTTTTT
-,-,TRBJ2-7,TRBV12-3/TRBV12-4,CASSSEQYF,TGTGCCAGCAGTAGCGAGCAGTACTTC
TRBD1,-,TRBJ1-6,TRBV9,CASSASGQGNSPLHF,TGTGCCAGCAGCGCTTCGGGACAGGGGAATTCACCCCTCCACTTT
-,once,TRBJ1-6,TRBV11-2,CASSGTWNSPLHF,TGTGCCAGCAGCGGGACTTGGAATTCACCCCTCCACTTT
TRBD1,-,TRBJ1-5,TRBV25-1,CASSESRGYSNQPQHF,TGTGCCAGCAGTGAATCCAGGGGGTATAGCAATCAGCCCCAGCATTTT
-,-,TRBJ1-1,TRBV30,CAWNQGVEAFF,TGTGCCTGGAATCAGGGAGTGGAAGCTTTCTTT
-,-,TRBJ1-3,TRBV7-8,CASSFELAGIGNTIYF,TGTGCCAGCAGCTTCGAACTCGCAGGGATTGGAAACACCATATATTTT
-,-,TRBJ1-5,TRBV19,CASSSSRAQHF,TGTGCCAGTAGCTCGAGCCGGGCCCAGCATTTT
TRBD1,-,TRBJ2-7,TRBV28,CASRSTGFRSYEQYF,TGTGCCAGCAGATCGACAGGGTTCCGCTCCTACGAGCAGTACTTC
-,-,TRBJ1-1,TRBV19,CASSIYTEAFF,TGTGCCAGTAGTATCTACACTGAAGCTTTCTTT
TRBD2,-,TRBJ2-7,TRBV2,CASGVTSGDPYEQYF,TGTGCCAGCGGGGTCACTAGCGGGGATCCCTACGAGCAGTACTTC
-,-,TRBJ1-2,TRBV6-5,CASSYPSPGGAIGYTF,TGTGCCAGCAGTTACCCCTCCCCCGGAGGGGCCATCGGCTACACCTTC
TRBD1,-,TRBJ2-7,TRBV4-2,CASSHAGQGAEQYF,TGTGCCAGCAGCCATGCGGGACAGGGCGCCGAGCAGTACTTC
-,-,TRBJ1-4,TRBV7-9,CASSLGAHSNEKLFF,TGTGCCAGCAGCCTGGGGGCTCATTCTAATGAAAAACTGTTTTTT